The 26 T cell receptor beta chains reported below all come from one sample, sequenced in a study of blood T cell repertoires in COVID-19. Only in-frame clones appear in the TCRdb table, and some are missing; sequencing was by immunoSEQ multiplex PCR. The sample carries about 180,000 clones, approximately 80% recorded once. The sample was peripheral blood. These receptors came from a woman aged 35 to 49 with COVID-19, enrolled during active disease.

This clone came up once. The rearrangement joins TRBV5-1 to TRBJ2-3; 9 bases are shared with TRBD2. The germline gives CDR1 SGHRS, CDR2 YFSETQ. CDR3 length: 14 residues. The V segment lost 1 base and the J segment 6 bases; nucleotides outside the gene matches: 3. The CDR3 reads CASSLPSGADTQYF. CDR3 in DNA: TGCGCCAGCAGCTTGCCTAGCGGGGCGGATACGCAGTATTTT.

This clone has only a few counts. The CDR3, as DNA: TGCGCCAGTGGCCGGGAGACCACAGATACGCAGTATTTT. Translated, it gives CASGRETTDTQYF. V gene TRBV5-1 combines with J gene TRBJ2-3, with D possibly TRBD2 on 6 matching bases. CDR3 length: 13 amino acids. CDR1 and CDR2 from the germline V gene are SGHRS and YFSETQ. V lost 8 bases and J 2 bases, leaving 12 bases between the germline ends.

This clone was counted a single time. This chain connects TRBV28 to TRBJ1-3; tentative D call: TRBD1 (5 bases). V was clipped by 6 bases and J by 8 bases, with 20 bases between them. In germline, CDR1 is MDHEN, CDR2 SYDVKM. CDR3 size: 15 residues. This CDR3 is CASSRRWGVRYTIYF. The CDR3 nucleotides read TGTGCCAGCAGCCGGCGGTGGGGGGTTAGATACACCATATATTTT.

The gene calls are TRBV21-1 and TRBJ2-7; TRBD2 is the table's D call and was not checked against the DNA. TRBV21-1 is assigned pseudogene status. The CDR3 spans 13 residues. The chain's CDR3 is CASCLGGPYEQYF. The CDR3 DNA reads TGTGCCAGCTGTCTGGGGGGGCCCTACGAGCAGTACTTC.

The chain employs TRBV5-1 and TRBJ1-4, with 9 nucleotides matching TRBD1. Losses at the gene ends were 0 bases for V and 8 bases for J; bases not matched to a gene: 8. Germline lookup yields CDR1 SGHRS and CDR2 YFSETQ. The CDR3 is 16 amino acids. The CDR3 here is CASSLGGQGIWEKLFF. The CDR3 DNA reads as TGCGCCAGCAGCTTGGGGGGACAGGGCATTTGGGAAAAACTGTTTTTT.

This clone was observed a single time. CDR3 protein: CASSLFGGGGAEETQYF. The DNA for the CDR3 is TGCGCCAGCAGCCTCTTCGGGGGCGGGGGGGCCGAAGAGACCCAGTACTTC. This chain uses TRBV5-1 with TRBJ2-5, with TRBD2 matching 9 bases. Trimming took 4 bases from V and 3 from J; bases not matched to a gene: 13. This CDR3 region has 17 residues. Looked up from germline, CDR1 is SGHRS and CDR2 is YFSETQ.

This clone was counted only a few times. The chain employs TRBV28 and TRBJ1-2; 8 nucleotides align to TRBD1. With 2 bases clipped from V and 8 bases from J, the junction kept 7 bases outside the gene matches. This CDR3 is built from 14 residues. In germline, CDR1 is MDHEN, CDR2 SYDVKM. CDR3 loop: CASSLDRGPWGYTF. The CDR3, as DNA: TGTGCCAGCAGTTTAGACAGGGGACCATGGGGCTACACCTTC.

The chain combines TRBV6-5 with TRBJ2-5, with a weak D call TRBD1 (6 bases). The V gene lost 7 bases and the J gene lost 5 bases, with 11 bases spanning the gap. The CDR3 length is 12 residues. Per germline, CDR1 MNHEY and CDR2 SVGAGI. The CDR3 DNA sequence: TGTGCCAGCACCTCAGGGGTGGAGACCCAGTACTTC. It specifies CASTSGVETQYF.

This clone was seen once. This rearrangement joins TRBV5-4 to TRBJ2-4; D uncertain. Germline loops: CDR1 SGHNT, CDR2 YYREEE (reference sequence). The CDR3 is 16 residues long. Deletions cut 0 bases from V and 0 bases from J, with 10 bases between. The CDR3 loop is CASSLAGSLAKNIQYF. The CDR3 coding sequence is TGTGCCAGCAGCTTGGCAGGTTCACTAGCCAAAAACATTCAGTACTTC.

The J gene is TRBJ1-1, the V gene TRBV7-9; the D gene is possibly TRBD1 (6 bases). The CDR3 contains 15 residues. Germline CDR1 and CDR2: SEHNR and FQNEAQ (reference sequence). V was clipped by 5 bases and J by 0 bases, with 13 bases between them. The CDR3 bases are TGTGCCAGCAGCGAACAACAGGGCCTGAACACTGAAGCTTTCTTT. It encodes CASSEQQGLNTEAFF.

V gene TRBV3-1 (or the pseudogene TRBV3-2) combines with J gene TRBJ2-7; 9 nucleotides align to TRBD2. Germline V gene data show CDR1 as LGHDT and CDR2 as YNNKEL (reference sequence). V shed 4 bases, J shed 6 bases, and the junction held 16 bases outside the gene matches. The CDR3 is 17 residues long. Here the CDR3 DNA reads TGTGCCAGCAGCCCGTCGATTAGCGGGGGAGGTAGAAGCGAGCAGTACTTC. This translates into CASSPSISGGGRSEQYF.

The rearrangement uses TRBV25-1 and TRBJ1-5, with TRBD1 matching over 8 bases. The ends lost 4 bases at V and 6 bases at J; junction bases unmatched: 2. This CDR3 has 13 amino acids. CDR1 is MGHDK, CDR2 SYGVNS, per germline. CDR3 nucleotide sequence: TGTGCCAGCAGTGCGGACAGGGTTCAGCCCCAGCATTTT. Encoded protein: CASSADRVQPQHF.

The CDR3 loop is CASSLTVHEAFF. DNA of the CDR3: TGCGCCAGCAGCCTGACAGTTCATGAAGCTTTCTTT. The genes are TRBV5-1 and TRBJ1-1; D possibly corresponds to TRBD1 (5 bases). V lost 4 bases and J lost 7, with 11 bases in between. The length of the CDR3 is 12 residues. CDR1 is SGHRS, CDR2 YFSETQ, per germline.

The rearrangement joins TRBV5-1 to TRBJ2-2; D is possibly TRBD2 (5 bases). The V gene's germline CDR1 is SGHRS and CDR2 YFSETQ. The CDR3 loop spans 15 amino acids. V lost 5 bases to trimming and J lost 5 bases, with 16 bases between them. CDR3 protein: CASSTGQRVTGELFF. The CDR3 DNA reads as TGCGCCAGCAGTACCGGTCAGAGGGTAACCGGGGAGCTGTTTTTT.

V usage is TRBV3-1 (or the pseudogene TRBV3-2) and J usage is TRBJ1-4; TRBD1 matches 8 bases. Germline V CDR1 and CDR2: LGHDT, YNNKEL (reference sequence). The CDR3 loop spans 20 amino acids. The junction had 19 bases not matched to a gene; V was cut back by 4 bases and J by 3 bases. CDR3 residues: CASSPRIVLWQGAPNEKLFF. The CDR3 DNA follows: TGTGCCAGCAGCCCACGAATAGTATTGTGGCAGGGGGCACCTAATGAAAAACTGTTTTTT.

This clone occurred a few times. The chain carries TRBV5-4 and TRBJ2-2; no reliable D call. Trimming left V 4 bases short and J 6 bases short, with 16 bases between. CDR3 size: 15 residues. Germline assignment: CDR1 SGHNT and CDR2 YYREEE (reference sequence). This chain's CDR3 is CASSRQDPISGELFF. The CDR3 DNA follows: TGTGCCAGCAGCAGACAAGATCCGATCTCCGGGGAGCTGTTTTTT.

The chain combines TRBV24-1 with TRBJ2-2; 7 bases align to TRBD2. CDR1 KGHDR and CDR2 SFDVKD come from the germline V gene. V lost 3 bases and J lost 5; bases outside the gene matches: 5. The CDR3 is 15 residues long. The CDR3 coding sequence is TGTGCCACCAGTGATCCGAGGACTAGAACCGGGGAGCTGTTTTTT. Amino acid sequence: CATSDPRTRTGELFF.

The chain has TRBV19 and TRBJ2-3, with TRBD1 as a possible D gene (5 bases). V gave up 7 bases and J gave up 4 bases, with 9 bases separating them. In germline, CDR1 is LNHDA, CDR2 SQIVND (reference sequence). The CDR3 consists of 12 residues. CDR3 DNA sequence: TGTGCCAGTATAGACAGATCAGATACGCAGTATTTT. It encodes CASIDRSDTQYF.

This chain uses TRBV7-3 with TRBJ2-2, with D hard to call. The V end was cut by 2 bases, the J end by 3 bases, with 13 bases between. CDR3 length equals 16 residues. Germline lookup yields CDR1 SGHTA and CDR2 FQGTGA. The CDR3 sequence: CASSLSAVVDTGELFF. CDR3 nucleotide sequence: TGTGCCAGCAGCTTATCCGCAGTTGTTGACACCGGGGAGCTGTTTTTT.

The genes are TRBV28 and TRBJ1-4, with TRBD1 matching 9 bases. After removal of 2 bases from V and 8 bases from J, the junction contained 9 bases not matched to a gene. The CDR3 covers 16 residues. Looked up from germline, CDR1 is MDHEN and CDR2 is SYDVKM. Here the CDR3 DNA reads TGTGCCAGCAGTTTAAGTCACGGGACAGGGCGCGAAAAACTGTTTTTT. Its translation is CASSLSHGTGREKLFF.

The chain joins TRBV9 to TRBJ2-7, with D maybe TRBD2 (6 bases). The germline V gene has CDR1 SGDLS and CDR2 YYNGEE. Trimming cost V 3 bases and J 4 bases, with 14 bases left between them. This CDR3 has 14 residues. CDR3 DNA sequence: TGTGCCAGCAGCGAAGAGGACGGGGGATACGAGCAGTACTTC. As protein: CASSEEDGGYEQYF. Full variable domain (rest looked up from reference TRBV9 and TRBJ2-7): DSGVTQTPKHLITATGQRVTLRCSPRSGDLSVYWYQQSLDQGLQFLIQYYNGEERAKGNILERFSAQQFPDLHSELNLSSLELGDSALYFCASSEEDGGYEQYFGPGTRLTVT.

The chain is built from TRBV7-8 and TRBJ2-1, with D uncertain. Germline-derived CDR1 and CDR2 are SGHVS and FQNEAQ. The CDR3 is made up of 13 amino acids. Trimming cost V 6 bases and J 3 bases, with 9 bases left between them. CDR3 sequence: CASSQQIYNEQFF. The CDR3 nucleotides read TGTGCCAGCAGTCAACAGATCTACAATGAGCAGTTCTTC.

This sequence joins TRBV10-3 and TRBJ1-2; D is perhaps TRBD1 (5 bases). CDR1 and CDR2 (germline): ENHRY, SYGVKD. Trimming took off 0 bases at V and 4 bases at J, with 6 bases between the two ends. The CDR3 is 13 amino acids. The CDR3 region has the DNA TGTGCCATCAGTGAGTCCGACAGCTATGGCTACACCTTC. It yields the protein CAISESDSYGYTF.

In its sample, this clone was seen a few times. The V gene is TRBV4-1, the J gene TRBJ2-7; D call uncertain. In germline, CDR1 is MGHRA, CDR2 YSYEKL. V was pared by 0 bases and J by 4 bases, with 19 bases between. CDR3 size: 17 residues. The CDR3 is CASSQDWKSAQLYEQYF. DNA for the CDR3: TGCGCCAGCAGCCAAGATTGGAAAAGCGCCCAACTGTACGAGCAGTACTTC.

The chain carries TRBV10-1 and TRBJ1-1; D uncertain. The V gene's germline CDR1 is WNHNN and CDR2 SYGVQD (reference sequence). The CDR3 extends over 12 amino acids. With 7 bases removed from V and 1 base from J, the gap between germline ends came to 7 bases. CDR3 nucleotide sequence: TGCGCCAGCACCACAAGGAACACTGAAGCTTTCTTT. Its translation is CASTTRNTEAFF.

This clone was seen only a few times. The CDR3 region is CASSFRENTEAFF. The CDR3 DNA reads TGTGCCAGCAGTTTCCGGGAAAACACTGAAGCTTTCTTT. The J gene is TRBJ1-1, the V gene TRBV6-5, with D uncertain. Trimming left V 4 bases short and J 2 bases short, with 8 bases between. The CDR3 runs to 13 residues. The germline gives CDR1 MNHEY, CDR2 SVGAGI.